This T cell receptor (beta chain) was retrieved from a study of cytomegalovirus exposure and HLA in healthy donors (dated by TCRdb to 2016 to 2017). As for the study more broadly: According to a later analysis, one platform produced both the approximately 110 validation repertoires and the approximately 670 repertoires of the first cohort. The study aimed to test whether cataloging public T cell receptors could reveal signatures of past pathogen exposure. Besides the first cohort of 500 to 700 subjects, a separate validation cohort made up of about 120 different subjects was used. The study combined high-throughput TCR immunosequencing, statistical association of individual TCRs with disease status, and machine learning to predict cytomegalovirus infection status. Overall study results and their limits: In the study, some 160 TCR beta chains were listed as associated with cytomegalovirus. Most TCR sequences were seen in very few donors, while some public TCRs were found in many individuals. The authors suggested that the approach could potentially be extended to other disease states and immunological phenotypes. The validation cohort had no HLA typing available for a later analysis, so co-occurrence within that cohort was assessed over all 120 or so repertoires. A few of the identified cytomegalovirus-associated TCR beta chains were confirmed in vitro to be specific for cytomegalovirus antigens. A later analysis found that TCRs clustered in the first cohort also tended to co-occur in the 100 to 150 validation repertoires, with about 94% of cluster scores above 0. In both the original and validation cohorts, the classifier was reported to diagnose cytomegalovirus status with high specificity and sensitivity.

Notes on this clone: Its antigen has not been determined. There are no base qualities to consult, and no much larger clone falls within one base.

The donors were included in the validation cohort of over a hundred subjects, a group kept apart from the roughly 700-subject first cohort. CDR1 and CDR2, per the germline V gene, are SGHNT and YENEEA. V was cut back by 1 base and J by 8 bases, leaving a gap of 9 bases between them. The CDR3, cysteine through phenylalanine, is 13 amino acids long. The CDR3 DNA has 39 bases and is translated from base 1. To prepare the library, the immunoSEQ multiplex PCR assay was applied. In the authors' own workflow: A statistical classification framework was developed to diagnose cytomegalovirus status using the catalog of TCR beta chain sequences. TCRdb took this table from immuneACCESS and kept in-frame rearrangements with V and J called. Such tables lack part of the clones; where checked against another copy, unresolved V genes explain under half of the gap, and the rest is unexplained. V and J calls and clone size are those listed in that table; D and trimming were worked out from the DNA. The sample table contains 120,000 to 150,000 clones; only one count was recorded for 88% of them. The ten largest clones add up to about 7.9% of the sample.

The V and J segments used are TRBV11-3 and TRBJ2-1; TRBD2 could be the D gene, as 5 bases match. This clonotype was obtained from a woman in her late teens or twenties in good health and CMV-seropositive. Source material: PBMCs. The nucleotide sequence reads as follows: TGTGCCAGCAGCTTAGGGTGGGAGCATGAGCAGTTCTTC. Translated, it reads CASSLGWEHEQFF.